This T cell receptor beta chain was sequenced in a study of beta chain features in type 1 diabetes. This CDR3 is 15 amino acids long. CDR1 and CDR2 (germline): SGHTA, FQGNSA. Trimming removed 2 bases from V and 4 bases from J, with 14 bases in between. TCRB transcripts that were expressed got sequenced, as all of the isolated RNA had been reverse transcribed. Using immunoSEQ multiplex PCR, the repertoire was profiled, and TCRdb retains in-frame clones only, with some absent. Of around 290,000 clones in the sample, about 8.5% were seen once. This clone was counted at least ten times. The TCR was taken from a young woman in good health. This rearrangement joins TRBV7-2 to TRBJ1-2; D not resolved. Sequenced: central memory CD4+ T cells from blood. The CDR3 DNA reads TGTGCCAGCAGCTTAAGACTCGGCCTTATCTATGGCTACACCTTC. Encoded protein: CASSLRLGLIYGYTF.